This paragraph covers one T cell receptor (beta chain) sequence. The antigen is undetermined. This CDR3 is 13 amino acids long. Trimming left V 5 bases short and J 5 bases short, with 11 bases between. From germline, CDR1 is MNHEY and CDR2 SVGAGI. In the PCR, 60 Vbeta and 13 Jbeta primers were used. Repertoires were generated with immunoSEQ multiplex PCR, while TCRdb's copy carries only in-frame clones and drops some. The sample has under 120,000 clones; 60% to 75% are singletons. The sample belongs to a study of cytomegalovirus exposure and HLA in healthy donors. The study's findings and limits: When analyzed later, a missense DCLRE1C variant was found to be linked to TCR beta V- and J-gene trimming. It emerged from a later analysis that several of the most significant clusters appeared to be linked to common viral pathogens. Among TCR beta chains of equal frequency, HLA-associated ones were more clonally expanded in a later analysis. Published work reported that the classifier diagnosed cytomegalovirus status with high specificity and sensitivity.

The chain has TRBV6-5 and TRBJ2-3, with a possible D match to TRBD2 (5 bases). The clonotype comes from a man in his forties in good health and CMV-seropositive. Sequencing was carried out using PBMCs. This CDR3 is CASSKGRGDTQYF. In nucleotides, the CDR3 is TGTGCCAGCAGTAAGGGCCGGGGAGATACGCAGTATTTT.